This is a list of T cell receptor beta chains from one sample in a study of blood T cells in healthy people across ages. TCRdb reprocessed the 5' RACE reads with MiXCR, giving one entry per CDR3 protein. The repertoire consists of about 1.7 million distinct CDR3 sequences, with roughly 27% occurring once and the leading ten covering 6.5% to 8.5%. The source material was blood. These TCRs come from a woman aged 30 to 39 in good health. Each CDR3 is given with its conserved first and last residue. A D gene is named only where the DNA matches it firmly. Size values are once, few and many counts, or a class for expanded clones, and some rows have none.

TRBV3-1	NA	TRBJ2-1	14	NA	CASSQMTSSSEQFF	TGTGCCAGCAGCCAAATGACCTCTTCAAGTGAGCAGTTCTTC
TRBV12-5	NA	TRBJ1-1	11	NA	CASDTGNEAFF	TGTGCTAGTGATACAGGGAATGAAGCTTTCTTT
TRBV5-1	NA	TRBJ1-2	15	NA	CASSPDRRRNYGYTF	TGCGCCAGCAGCCCCGACAGGAGACGAAACTATGGCTACACCTTC
TRBV6-1	NA	TRBJ2-3	14	NA	CASSADGSTDTQYF	TGTGCCAGCAGTGCTGACGGTAGCACAGATACGCAGTATTTT
TRBV12-3/TRBV12-4	many	TRBJ2-1	18	TRBD2	CASSSGTSGGSSYNEQFF	TGTGCCAGCAGTTCCGGGACTAGCGGGGGGAGCTCCTACAATGAGCAGTTCTTC
TRBV10-2	NA	TRBJ1-1	14	TRBD1	CASIRTGVDTEAFF	TGCGCCAGCATCCGGACAGGGGTGGACACTGAAGCTTTCTTT
TRBV20-1	few	TRBJ1-2	18	NA	CSAPARGDSPLSYYGYTF	TGCAGTGCTCCCGCCCGGGGAGACAGTCCCCTTTCGTATTATGGCTACACCTTC
TRBV6-6	many	TRBJ2-7	14	NA	CASSYTDRSYEQYF	TGTGCCAGCAGTTATACTGACAGGAGCTACGAGCAGTACTTC
TRBV15	many	TRBJ2-5	15	NA	CATSRETSGEETQYF	TGTGCCACCAGCAGAGAAACAAGCGGAGAGGAGACCCAGTACTTC
TRBV27	NA	TRBJ1-2	14	TRBD1	CASSPPGQRTGYTF	TGTGCCAGCAGTCCGCCGGGACAGAGGACTGGCTACACCTTC
TRBV5-1	NA	TRBJ2-3	16	NA	CASSPREPPGTDTQYF	TGCGCCAGCAGCCCCAGGGAGCCCCCCGGTACAGATACGCAGTATTTT
TRBV29-1	few	TRBJ2-1	13	NA	CSVEDGGGDEQFF	TGCAGCGTTGAAGATGGAGGTGGCGATGAGCAGTTCTTC
TRBV12-3/TRBV12-4	few	TRBJ1-2	16	TRBD1	CASSSRVAGGNYGYTF	TGTGCCAGCAGTTCTAGGGTTGCAGGGGGTAACTATGGCTACACCTTC
TRBV29-1	NA	TRBJ1-1	13	TRBD1	CSGRGQGVVEAFF	TGCAGCGGGCGCGGACAGGGGGTGGTTGAAGCTTTCTTT
TRBV12-3/TRBV12-4	NA	TRBJ1-6	14	NA	CASSFSGGRSPLHF	TGTGCCAGCAGTTTTTCGGGGGGCCGATCACCCCTCCACTTT
TRBV5-1	NA	TRBJ1-3	17	NA	CASSLGGGLASGNTIYF	TGCGCCAGCAGCTTGGGAGGGGGTCTCGCCTCTGGAAACACCATATATTTT
TRBV10-1	few	TRBJ1-6	16	TRBD1	CASSDFPGQRNSPLHF	TGCGCCAGCAGTGATTTTCCGGGACAGAGGAATTCACCCCTCCACTTT
TRBV7-2	NA	TRBJ2-7	15	TRBD1	CASSLQQGVSYEQYF	TGTGCCAGCAGCTTACAGCAGGGGGTCTCCTACGAGCAGTACTTC
TRBV7-3	NA	TRBJ2-1	14	NA	CASSLLGGLNEQFF	TGTGCCAGCAGCCTCCTTGGGGGCTTGAATGAGCAGTTCTTC
TRBV20-1	NA	TRBJ1-2	13	NA	CSAFTRDTYGYTF	TGCAGTGCTTTCACCCGGGACACCTATGGCTACACCTTC
TRBV5-5	NA	TRBJ1-2	13	NA	CASSLKGDPGYTF	TGTGCCAGCAGCTTGAAAGGCGACCCTGGCTACACCTTC
TRBV7-2	NA	TRBJ2-1	18	TRBD2	CASSLGLAGGGSYNEQFF	TGTGCCAGCAGCTTAGGCCTAGCGGGAGGTGGTTCCTACAATGAGCAGTTCTTC
TRBV27	few	TRBJ1-2	15	NA	CASSLNWDGNGGYTF	TGTGCCAGCAGCCTTAACTGGGACGGTAACGGAGGCTACACCTTC
TRBV27	many	TRBJ2-5	13	NA	CASSRNRQETQYF	TGTGCCAGCAGTAGGAATCGCCAAGAGACCCAGTACTTC
TRBV5-1	NA	TRBJ2-3	16	NA	CASSPLGGGATDTQYF	TGCGCCAGCAGCCCTCTTGGCGGAGGGGCTACAGATACGCAGTATTTT
TRBV3-1	NA	TRBJ2-3	14	NA	CASSLNRLADTQYF	TGTGCCAGCAGCTTAAATAGGCTTGCCGATACGCAGTATTTT
TRBV12-3/TRBV12-4	NA	TRBJ2-5	17	TRBD1	CASRPTPGQGRQETQYF	TGTGCCAGCAGACCGACCCCGGGACAGGGGCGGCAAGAGACCCAGTACTTC
TRBV5-6	NA	TRBJ1-4	15	TRBD1	CASSTLQGTGEKLFF	TGTGCCAGCAGCACTCTACAGGGGACCGGTGAAAAACTGTTTTTT
TRBV5-1	NA	TRBJ2-4	12	NA	CASSLDTYGQYF	TGCGCCAGTAGCTTGGATACCTACGGGCAGTACTTC
TRBV2	NA	TRBJ1-5	13	NA	CASSQQQDKPQHF	TGTGCCAGCAGTCAACAACAGGACAAGCCCCAGCATTTT
TRBV6-5	NA	TRBJ2-7	15	TRBD2	CASSERRGGNYEQYF	TGTGCCAGCAGTGAGCGGCGGGGGGGTAATTACGAGCAGTACTTC
TRBV7-9	NA	TRBJ2-4	20	TRBD2	CASSFAGTSGTGPHYNEQYF	TGTGCCAGCAGCTTCGCTGGGACTAGCGGGACTGGACCGCACTACAATGAGCAGTACTTC
TRBV12-3/TRBV12-4	NA	TRBJ2-5	15	NA	CASSFQTGRPETQYF	TGTGCCAGCAGTTTTCAGACAGGTCGACCAGAGACCCAGTACTTC
TRBV9	NA	TRBJ2-1	11	NA	CASSIGSEQFF	TGTGCCAGCAGCATCGGTAGTGAGCAGTTCTTC
TRBV20-1	few	TRBJ2-1	14	NA	CSVGGPSSYNEQFF	TGCAGTGTGGGCGGGCCCAGCTCCTACAATGAGCAGTTCTTC
TRBV12-3/TRBV12-4	NA	TRBJ1-1	11	TRBD1	CASSFTGGAFF	TGTGCCAGCAGTTTTACAGGGGGAGCTTTCTTT
TRBV2	NA	TRBJ2-3	12	NA	CASHGFTDTQYF	TGTGCCAGCCATGGGTTCACAGATACGCAGTATTTT
TRBV7-2	few	TRBJ2-3	16	TRBD2	CASSPRAGGPGLTQYF	TGTGCCAGCAGCCCGCGGGCGGGAGGGCCGGGTTTAACGCAGTATTTT
TRBV20-1	NA	TRBJ1-2	12	NA	CSASVLVQGYTF	TGCAGTGCTAGTGTGTTGGTTCAGGGCTACACCTTC
TRBV5-1	NA	TRBJ2-3	14	NA	CASSLGTPTDTQYF	TGCGCCAGCAGCTTGGGCACCCCCACAGATACGCAGTATTTT
TRBV3-1	few	TRBJ2-4	15	NA	CASSQEWGAKNIQYF	TGTGCCAGCAGCCAAGAGTGGGGAGCCAAAAACATTCAGTACTTC
TRBV20-1	NA	TRBJ2-3	11	NA	CSARVSDTQYF	TGCAGTGCTAGAGTGTCGGATACGCAGTATTTT
TRBV7-9	few	TRBJ2-7	14	NA	CASSQGRLLGEQYF	TGTGCCAGCAGCCAGGGGAGGCTGCTGGGGGAGCAGTACTTC
TRBV20-1	NA	TRBJ1-2	14	NA	CSAKMGQVNYGYTF	TGCAGTGCTAAAATGGGGCAGGTTAACTATGGCTACACCTTC
TRBV3-1	NA	TRBJ1-2	15	TRBD1	CASSLAGGADYGYTF	TGTGCCAGCAGCCTCGCAGGGGGCGCTGACTATGGCTACACCTTC
TRBV5-1	few	TRBJ2-7	15	NA	CASSLAGVGGVEQYF	TGCGCCAGCAGCTTGGCAGGGGTTGGGGGGGTCGAGCAGTACTTC